The 5 T cell receptor beta chains below come from one sample, sequenced in a study of PD-1 blockade in classical Hodgkin lymphoma (dated by TCRdb to between 2020 and 2021). Library preparation employed the immunoSEQ multiplex PCR assay. TCRdb took this table from immuneACCESS and kept in-frame rearrangements with V and J called. Such tables lack part of the clones; where checked against another copy, unresolved V genes explain under half of the gap, and the rest is unexplained. In all, the sample holds about 4,600 clones, and over 55% of those were seen once. The ten largest clones represent around 27% of the sample. Read against the paper, the sample's time point label means: cycle 4 day 1 (C4D1), after less than seven weeks of nivolumab. Every trial patient had relapsed following autologous stem cell transplantation, and prior brentuximab vedotin exposure was what differed among cohorts A, B and C.

The sequences come from peripheral blood mononuclear cells (PBMCs), collected before the fourth cycle of nivolumab. The receptors here all came from a human donor with classical Hodgkin lymphoma.

By proportion, this clone is large (0.1 to 1%). V usage is TRBV11-2 and J usage is TRBJ2-7; TRBD1 agrees at 10 bases. This CDR3 spans 17 amino acids. V gave up 2 bases and J gave up 6 bases; unmatched junction bases: 13. Germline loops: CDR1 SGHAT, CDR2 FQNNGV. CDR3 protein: CASSLISLAGQGTEQYF. The CDR3 DNA is TGTGCCAGCAGCTTAATAAGTCTGGCGGGACAGGGGACCGAGCAGTACTTC.

This rearrangement joins TRBV28 to TRBJ2-5; perhaps TRBD1 as D (6 bases). The CDR3 consists of 14 residues. The germline V gene encodes CDR1 MDHEN and CDR2 SYDVKM. Trimming pared 5 bases from V and 5 bases from J, leaving 15 bases between. DNA for the CDR3: TGTGCCAGCAGTAACCAGGGAAGGGGGGAGACCCAGTACTTC. Translation gives CASSNQGRGETQYF.

By frequency in the sample, this clone is large. This chain links TRBV15 with TRBJ1-5; no firm D call. Germline values: CDR1 LNHNV, CDR2 YYDKDF (reference sequence). There are 16 residues in the CDR3. V lost 3 bases to trimming and J lost 6 bases, with 18 bases between them. The CDR3 nucleotides read TGTGCCACCAGCAGTCTCTTGTCCGGAGGGATTCAGCCCCAGCATTTT. Translating gives CATSSLLSGGIQPQHF.

The rearrangement links TRBV27 to TRBJ2-1; TRBD2 agrees at 14 bases. Trimming cost V 4 bases and J 6 bases; bases outside gene matches: 2. The germline CDR1 and CDR2 sequences are MNHEY and SMNVEV (reference sequence). This CDR3 spans 15 amino acids. For the CDR3, the DNA is TGTGCCAGCAGTTCCGGACTAGCGGGAGGCAATGAGCAGTTCTTC. This gives the protein CASSSGLAGGNEQFF.

CDR3 sequence reads: CASSVDGLAGLNEQFF. The CDR3 DNA sequence: TGTGCCAGCAGCGTAGATGGACTAGCGGGTCTCAATGAGCAGTTCTTC. This chain links TRBV9 with TRBJ2-1, with 11 bases fitting TRBD2. Germline CDR1 reads SGDLS; CDR2 reads YYNGEE. With 0 bases clipped from V and 6 bases from J, the junction kept 5 bases outside the gene matches. The CDR3 consists of 16 residues.